This T cell receptor (beta chain) was recovered during a study of blood T cell repertoires in COVID-19. In the study overall: Samples of COVID-19 (acute and convalescent) were obtained from the United States, Italy and Spain. Sample material is recorded as cDNA or gDNA derived from T cells, B-cell-depleted T cells, or PBMCs.

As handled by the study authors: Estimation of nucleated cell counts relied on the amplification of reference gene primers. Sequencing was performed with immunoSEQ multiplex PCR; in TCRdb, only in-frame clones are kept and a portion is missing. That table is the source of V, J and clone size, and D and trimming were worked out from the DNA. The sample has around 150,000 clones, 82% seen once; the top ten hold 22%. V trimming: 6 bases; J trimming: 2 bases; junction bases outside the gene matches: 3. The CDR3 covers 13 residues. Per the germline V gene, CDR1 is SNHLY and CDR2 is FYNNEI. Input material: peripheral blood. This receptor was taken from a woman of 80 years or more with acute or convalescent COVID-19. V and J are TRBV2 and TRBJ2-7; 8 nucleotides line up with TRBD1. CDR3 DNA sequence: TGTGCCAGCAGCGTGGACAGGGCCTACGAGCAGTACTTC. This sequence encodes CASSVDRAYEQYF.